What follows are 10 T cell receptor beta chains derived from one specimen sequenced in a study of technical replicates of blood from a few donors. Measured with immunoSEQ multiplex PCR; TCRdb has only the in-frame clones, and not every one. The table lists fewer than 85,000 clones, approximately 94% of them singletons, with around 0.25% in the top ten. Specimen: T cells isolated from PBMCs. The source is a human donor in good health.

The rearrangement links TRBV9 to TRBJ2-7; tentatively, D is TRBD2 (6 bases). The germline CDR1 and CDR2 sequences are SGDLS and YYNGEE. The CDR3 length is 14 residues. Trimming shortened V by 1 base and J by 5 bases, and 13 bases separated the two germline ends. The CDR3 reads CASSVFGGKDEQYF. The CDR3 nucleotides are TGTGCCAGCAGCGTATTTGGCGGGAAGGACGAGCAGTACTTC.

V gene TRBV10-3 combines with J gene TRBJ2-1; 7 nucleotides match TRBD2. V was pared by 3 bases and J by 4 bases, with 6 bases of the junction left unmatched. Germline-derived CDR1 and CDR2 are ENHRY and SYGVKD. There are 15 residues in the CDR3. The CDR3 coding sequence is TGTGCCATCAGTGATCCTGGGGGGGGTTACAATGAGCAGTTCTTC. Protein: CAISDPGGGYNEQFF.

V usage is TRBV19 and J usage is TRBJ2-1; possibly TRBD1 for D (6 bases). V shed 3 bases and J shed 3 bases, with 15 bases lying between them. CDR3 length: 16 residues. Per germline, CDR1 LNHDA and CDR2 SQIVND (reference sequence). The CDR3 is CASSITPQGIYNEQFF. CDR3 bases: TGTGCCAGTAGTATCACGCCACAGGGAATCTACAATGAGCAGTTCTTC.

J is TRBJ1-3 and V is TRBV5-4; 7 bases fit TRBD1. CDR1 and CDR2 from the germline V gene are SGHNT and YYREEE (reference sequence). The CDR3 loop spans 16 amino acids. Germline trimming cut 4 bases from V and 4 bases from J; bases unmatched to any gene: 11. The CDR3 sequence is CASSTRQGNSGNTIYF. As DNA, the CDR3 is TGTGCCAGCAGCACTAGACAGGGAAACTCCGGAAACACCATATATTTT.

The CDR3 DNA reads TGTGCCAGCAGTTACAACCTACTAGCAGATGAGCAGTTCTTC. Protein: CASSYNLLADEQFF. The chain recombines TRBV6-5 with TRBJ2-1; D perhaps matches TRBD2 (6 bases). Germline CDR1 and CDR2: MNHEY and SVGAGI. CDR3 size: 14 residues. V was trimmed by 2 bases and J by 8 bases, leaving 13 bases between them.

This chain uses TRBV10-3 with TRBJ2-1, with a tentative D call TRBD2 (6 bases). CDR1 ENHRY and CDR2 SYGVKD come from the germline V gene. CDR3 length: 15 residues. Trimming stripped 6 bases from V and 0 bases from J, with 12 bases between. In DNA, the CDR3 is TGTGCCATCAGCTTAGCGGTAGACTCCTACAATGAGCAGTTCTTC. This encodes CAISLAVDSYNEQFF.

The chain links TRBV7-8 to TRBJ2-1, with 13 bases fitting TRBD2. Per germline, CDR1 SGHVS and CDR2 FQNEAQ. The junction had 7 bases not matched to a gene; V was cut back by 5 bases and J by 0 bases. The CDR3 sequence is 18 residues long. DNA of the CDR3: TGTGCCAGCAGCCCGGGACTAGCGGGACCCCCCTCCTACAATGAGCAGTTCTTC. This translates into CASSPGLAGPPSYNEQFF.

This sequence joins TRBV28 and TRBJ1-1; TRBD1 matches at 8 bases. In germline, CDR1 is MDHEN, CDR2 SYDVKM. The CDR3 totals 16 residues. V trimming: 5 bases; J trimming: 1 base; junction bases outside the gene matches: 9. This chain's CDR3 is CASSLGLGQGNTEAFF. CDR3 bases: TGTGCCAGCAGTCTAGGACTCGGACAGGGGAACACTGAAGCTTTCTTT.

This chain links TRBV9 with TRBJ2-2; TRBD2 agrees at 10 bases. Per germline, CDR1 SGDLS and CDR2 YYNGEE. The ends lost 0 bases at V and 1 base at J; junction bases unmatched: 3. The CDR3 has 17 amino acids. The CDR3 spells CASSVVGLAENTGELFF. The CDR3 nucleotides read TGTGCCAGCAGCGTAGTCGGACTAGCGGAGAACACCGGGGAGCTGTTTTTT.

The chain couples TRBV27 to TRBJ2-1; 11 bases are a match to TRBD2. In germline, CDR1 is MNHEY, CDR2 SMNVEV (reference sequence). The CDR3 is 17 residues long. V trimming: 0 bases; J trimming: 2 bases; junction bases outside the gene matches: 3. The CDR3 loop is CASSLSVAGGPYNEQFF. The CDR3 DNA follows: TGTGCCAGCAGTTTATCGGTAGCGGGGGGGCCCTACAATGAGCAGTTCTTC.